A selection of T cell receptor beta chains follows, all from one sample in a study of technical replicates of blood from a few donors. Only in-frame clones appear in the TCRdb table, and some are missing; sequencing was by immunoSEQ multiplex PCR. The sample has approximately 75,000 clones; nearly 98% are singletons. What was sequenced was T cells isolated from PBMCs. These receptors originate from a human donor in good health. The CDR3 runs from the conserved cysteine through the conserved F or W. The order of the fields is V gene, D gene, clone size, J gene, CDR3 DNA, CDR3 protein. D genes are given only for firm matches. Size is omitted from some rows. Given values are once, few, many or a class for expanded clones.

V gene: TRBV6-1
D gene: -
clone size: -
J gene: TRBJ2-7
CDR3 DNA: TGTGCCAGCATGTCCCGGGGCGAGCAGTACTTC
CDR3 protein: CASMSRGEQYF

V gene: TRBV28
D gene: TRBD1
clone size: -
J gene: TRBJ1-2
CDR3 DNA: TGTGCCAGCAGTCTAGACAGGGGGCGAGCAAGCGGCTACACCTTC
CDR3 protein: CASSLDRGRASGYTF

V gene: TRBV19
D gene: -
clone size: -
J gene: TRBJ2-1
CDR3 DNA: TGTGCCAGTAGTATCGGGACTTACAATGAGCAGTTCTTC
CDR3 protein: CASSIGTYNEQFF

V gene: TRBV5-1
D gene: -
clone size: -
J gene: TRBJ2-2
CDR3 DNA: TGCGCCAGCAGCTTGGATCCACTTTCAACCGGGGAGCTGTTTTTT
CDR3 protein: CASSLDPLSTGELFF

V gene: TRBV6-5
D gene: TRBD1
clone size: -
J gene: TRBJ1-1
CDR3 DNA: TGTGCCAGCAGCCCACAGGGGGCCGGGAACACTGAAGCTTTCTTT
CDR3 protein: CASSPQGAGNTEAFF

V gene: TRBV5-1
D gene: -
clone size: -
J gene: TRBJ1-4
CDR3 DNA: TGCGCCAGCAGCTGGGTCGGGGAAAAACTGTTTTTT
CDR3 protein: CASSWVGEKLFF

V gene: TRBV2
D gene: TRBD1
clone size: -
J gene: TRBJ1-5
CDR3 DNA: TGTGCCAGCAGTTCGGACAGGGGGAATCAGCCCCAGCATTTT
CDR3 protein: CASSSDRGNQPQHF

V gene: TRBV29-1
D gene: -
clone size: -
J gene: TRBJ1-2
CDR3 DNA: TGCAGCGTTAGCAGGGCCCTTAACTATGGCTACACCTTC
CDR3 protein: CSVSRALNYGYTF

V gene: TRBV6-5
D gene: TRBD1
clone size: -
J gene: TRBJ1-1
CDR3 DNA: TGTGCCAGCAGTACGACAGGGGGCAGGACTGAAGCTTTCTTT
CDR3 protein: CASSTTGGRTEAFF

V gene: TRBV6-5
D gene: TRBD2
clone size: -
J gene: TRBJ2-3
CDR3 DNA: TGTGCCAGCAGTTACCAGACTAGCGGTGGTGATACGCAGTATTTT
CDR3 protein: CASSYQTSGGDTQYF

V gene: TRBV2
D gene: -
clone size: -
J gene: TRBJ2-1
CDR3 DNA: TGTGCCAGCAGTGATTGGACCCTAGTAGGGGTCAATGAGCAGTTCTTC
CDR3 protein: CASSDWTLVGVNEQFF

V gene: TRBV29-1
D gene: -
clone size: -
J gene: TRBJ2-1
CDR3 DNA: TGCAGCGTTCAGGTGTGGGGGCTGAGGGGTGAGCAGTTCTTC
CDR3 protein: CSVQVWGLRGEQFF

V gene: TRBV27
D gene: -
clone size: -
J gene: TRBJ2-1
CDR3 DNA: TGTGCCAGCAGTTCCCTCGGCGAAGGAGACAATGAGCAGTTCTTC
CDR3 protein: CASSSLGEGDNEQFF

V gene: TRBV15
D gene: -
clone size: -
J gene: TRBJ1-3
CDR3 DNA: TGTGCCACCAGCAGAGAACAGGCTATCAACTCTGGAAACACCATATATTTT
CDR3 protein: CATSREQAINSGNTIYF

V gene: TRBV6-1
D gene: -
clone size: -
J gene: TRBJ1-2
CDR3 DNA: TGTGCCAGCATACCAGGCGGAGGGTATGGCTACACCTTC
CDR3 protein: CASIPGGGYGYTF

V gene: TRBV29-1
D gene: -
clone size: -
J gene: TRBJ2-1
CDR3 DNA: TGCAGCGTTGTTGCGGGTTACAATGAGCAGTTCTTC
CDR3 protein: CSVVAGYNEQFF

V gene: TRBV6-1
D gene: TRBD1
clone size: -
J gene: TRBJ1-1
CDR3 DNA: TGTGCCAGCAGTGATCCGACAGGGTGGGGCCGGAACACTGAAGCTTTCTTT
CDR3 protein: CASSDPTGWGRNTEAFF

V gene: TRBV27
D gene: TRBD1
clone size: -
J gene: TRBJ2-7
CDR3 DNA: TGTGCCAGCAGTTTAGTGGGGACAGCAACCTACGAGCAGTACTTC
CDR3 protein: CASSLVGTATYEQYF

V gene: TRBV28
D gene: -
clone size: -
J gene: TRBJ2-7
CDR3 DNA: TGTGCCAGCAGCCCCACAGGCGGCCCGAACGAGCAGTACTTC
CDR3 protein: CASSPTGGPNEQYF

V gene: TRBV30
D gene: -
clone size: -
J gene: TRBJ1-3
CDR3 DNA: TGTGCCTGGAGGGGTAGACAGCTCTCGGGAAACACCATATATTTT
CDR3 protein: CAWRGRQLSGNTIYF

V gene: TRBV6-1
D gene: TRBD1
clone size: once
J gene: TRBJ2-7
CDR3 DNA: TGTGCCAGCAGTCATCAGGACAGGGGGTCCTACGAGCAGTACTTC
CDR3 protein: CASSHQDRGSYEQYF

V gene: TRBV5-1
D gene: -
clone size: -
J gene: TRBJ1-1
CDR3 DNA: TGCGCCAGCAGCTTAGGGGGTTATTCGGGCAACACTGAAGCTTTCTTT
CDR3 protein: CASSLGGYSGNTEAFF

V gene: TRBV5-8
D gene: -
clone size: -
J gene: TRBJ1-4
CDR3 DNA: TGTGCCAGCAGCTTGGCCGACATACTTGCAACTAATGAAAAACTGTTTTTT
CDR3 protein: CASSLADILATNEKLFF

V gene: TRBV4-1
D gene: -
clone size: -
J gene: TRBJ1-2
CDR3 DNA: TGCGCCAGCAGCCAAGAAACGATCCAGGGGATTGGCTACACCTTC
CDR3 protein: CASSQETIQGIGYTF

V gene: TRBV6-6
D gene: -
clone size: -
J gene: TRBJ2-2
CDR3 DNA: TGTGCCAGCAGTTACGAGATGAGCATAAACACCGGGGAGCTGTTTTTT
CDR3 protein: CASSYEMSINTGELFF

V gene: TRBV7-9
D gene: -
clone size: once
J gene: TRBJ1-1
CDR3 DNA: TGTGCCAGCAGCCACAGGACAGCCGAGCAAGAAGCTTTCTTT
CDR3 protein: CASSHRTAEQEAFF

V gene: TRBV7-3
D gene: -
clone size: -
J gene: TRBJ2-2
CDR3 DNA: TGTGCCAGCGGGACGGGGGCCGGGGAGCTGTTTTTT
CDR3 protein: CASGTGAGELFF

V gene: TRBV29-1
D gene: -
clone size: -
J gene: TRBJ1-2
CDR3 DNA: TGCAGCGGTTTTCAGGGGTACTATGGCTACACCTTC
CDR3 protein: CSGFQGYYGYTF

V gene: TRBV11-3
D gene: -
clone size: -
J gene: TRBJ1-2
CDR3 DNA: TGTGCCAGCAGCTTAGGGAGGAGCTATGGCTACACCTTC
CDR3 protein: CASSLGRSYGYTF

V gene: TRBV29-1
D gene: -
clone size: few
J gene: TRBJ2-1
CDR3 DNA: TGCAGCGTTGAGGTAAAGGGGAGGCCAAATGAGCAGTTCTTC
CDR3 protein: CSVEVKGRPNEQFF

V gene: TRBV6-1
D gene: -
clone size: once
J gene: TRBJ1-1
CDR3 DNA: TGTGCCAGCAGTGAAGCGGGTGGGAGCACTGAAGCTTTCTTT
CDR3 protein: CASSEAGGSTEAFF

V gene: TRBV28
D gene: -
clone size: -
J gene: TRBJ2-6
CDR3 DNA: TGTGCCAGCAGTTCAGGACTTCATGGGGCCAACGTCCTGACTTTC
CDR3 protein: CASSSGLHGANVLTF

V gene: TRBV25-1
D gene: TRBD2
clone size: -
J gene: TRBJ2-3
CDR3 DNA: TGTGCCAGCAGTGAAGGACTAGTCATTGGCACAGATACGCAGTATTTT
CDR3 protein: CASSEGLVIGTDTQYF

V gene: TRBV11-2
D gene: -
clone size: -
J gene: TRBJ2-1
CDR3 DNA: TGTGCCAGCAGCTTAGGGGACTTGTTCCATGAGCAGTTCTTC
CDR3 protein: CASSLGDLFHEQFF

V gene: TRBV11-2
D gene: -
clone size: -
J gene: TRBJ1-6
CDR3 DNA: TGTGCCAGCAGCTCCTGGGGGGAGGGAAGCGGTTCACCCCTCCACTTT
CDR3 protein: CASSSWGEGSGSPLHF

V gene: TRBV4-2
D gene: -
clone size: -
J gene: TRBJ1-1
CDR3 DNA: TGTGCCAGCACTAACGCGGGACTAAAAGACACTGAAGCTTTCTTT
CDR3 protein: CASTNAGLKDTEAFF

V gene: TRBV5-1
D gene: TRBD2
clone size: -
J gene: TRBJ2-6
CDR3 DNA: TGCGCCAGCAGCCTAACGGGACTAGCCGGTGGCGTCCTGACTTTC
CDR3 protein: CASSLTGLAGGVLTF

V gene: TRBV13
D gene: -
clone size: few
J gene: TRBJ1-1
CDR3 DNA: TGTGCCAGCAGCCCCAGCGGGGGGCGCATGAACACTGAAGCTTTCTTT
CDR3 protein: CASSPSGGRMNTEAFF

V gene: TRBV5-1
D gene: -
clone size: -
J gene: TRBJ1-2
CDR3 DNA: TGCGCCAGCAGCTCAGATAAAACTACAGGGTTCGGAGGCTACACCTTC
CDR3 protein: CASSSDKTTGFGGYTF

V gene: TRBV6-4
D gene: TRBD1
clone size: -
J gene: TRBJ1-2
CDR3 DNA: TGTGCCAGCACCCTAACAGGGGACTCTAACTATGGCTACACCTTC
CDR3 protein: CASTLTGDSNYGYTF

V gene: TRBV28
D gene: -
clone size: -
J gene: TRBJ1-2
CDR3 DNA: TGTGCCAGCAGTTTAGTCGGAGAAGCTAACTATGGCTACACCTTC
CDR3 protein: CASSLVGEANYGYTF

V gene: TRBV11-2
D gene: TRBD2
clone size: -
J gene: TRBJ2-7
CDR3 DNA: TGTGCCAGCAGCGCGACTAGCGGGGGGGCCCGGGAGCAGTACTTC
CDR3 protein: CASSATSGGAREQYF

V gene: TRBV5-1
D gene: -
clone size: -
J gene: TRBJ2-7
CDR3 DNA: TGCGCCAGCAGTCAGGGGTTCGCCTACGAGCAGTACTTC
CDR3 protein: CASSQGFAYEQYF

V gene: TRBV30
D gene: TRBD1
clone size: -
J gene: TRBJ1-4
CDR3 DNA: TGTGCCTGGAGTTCCGGGACAGTAAATGAAAAACTGTTTTTT
CDR3 protein: CAWSSGTVNEKLFF

V gene: TRBV2
D gene: TRBD1
clone size: -
J gene: TRBJ1-3
CDR3 DNA: TGTGCCAGCAGTGGGACAGGGACTGGAAACACCATATATTTT
CDR3 protein: CASSGTGTGNTIYF

V gene: TRBV27
D gene: TRBD2
clone size: -
J gene: TRBJ2-3
CDR3 DNA: TGTGCCAGCAGTTCACTTTGGACTAGCGGAAGCACAGATACGCAGTATTTT
CDR3 protein: CASSSLWTSGSTDTQYF

V gene: TRBV6-5
D gene: -
clone size: -
J gene: TRBJ1-1
CDR3 DNA: TGTGCCAGCAGTTACTCAGGAGGGAGGACTGAAGCTTTCTTT
CDR3 protein: CASSYSGGRTEAFF

V gene: TRBV12-5
D gene: -
clone size: -
J gene: TRBJ2-1
CDR3 DNA: TGTGCTAGTGTGACCGCGGACAATGAGCAGTTCTTC
CDR3 protein: CASVTADNEQFF

V gene: TRBV29-1
D gene: -
clone size: -
J gene: TRBJ1-3
CDR3 DNA: TGCAGCGTTGAAGACAGGGGTACTGGAAACACCATATATTTT
CDR3 protein: CSVEDRGTGNTIYF

V gene: TRBV5-8
D gene: -
clone size: -
J gene: TRBJ1-1
CDR3 DNA: TGTGCCAGCAGCTTGGGTTACAGGAACACTGAAGCTTTCTTT
CDR3 protein: CASSLGYRNTEAFF

V gene: TRBV5-6
D gene: -
clone size: -
J gene: TRBJ1-2
CDR3 DNA: TGTGCCAGCAGCTTGCCGGGATTAAACTATGGCTACACCTTC
CDR3 protein: CASSLPGLNYGYTF

V gene: TRBV7-9
D gene: -
clone size: -
J gene: TRBJ1-1
CDR3 DNA: TGTGCCAGCAGCTGGGGGGGGAACACTGAAGCTTTCTTT
CDR3 protein: CASSWGGNTEAFF